This is a list of T cell receptor beta chains from one sample in a study of T cells after posttransplantation cyclophosphamide. The assay was immunoSEQ multiplex PCR, and TCRdb's table has in-frame clones only and misses some. The repertoire holds about 47,000 clones, roughly 92% seen once, with roughly 2.9% in the top ten. Sequencing input: PBMCs. The receptors here all came from a woman aged 50 to 65 in good health and a related stem cell transplant donor. Both conserved end residues are trimmed from each CDR3. For some rows the clone size is stated as once, few or many, or as a class when expanded; others skip it.

clone_size	j_call	v_call	cdr3_aa
.	TRBJ2-1	TRBV7-9	ASSSMSSGWFNEQF
.	.	TRBV5-1	ASSLTGLAGGRGYEQY
.	.	TRBV7-2	ASSFLPRLGYEQY
once	TRBJ1-5	TRBV28	GTGLNQPQH
.	TRBJ1-3	TRBV12-5	ASARDSGNTIY
.	TRBJ1-4	TRBV4-1	ASSTEGMRATNEKLF
.	TRBJ1-1	TRBV29-1	SSQPGSTEAF
.	TRBJ1-5	TRBV5-1	ASSLGQGLNQPQH
.	TRBJ2-1	TRBV25-1	ASSEALLAGGYNEQF
.	TRBJ2-2	TRBV25-1	ASSEPSLRAGELF
.	TRBJ1-4	TRBV2	ATKGAANEKLF
.	TRBJ1-4	TRBV20-1	SAQDRELF
.	TRBJ1-5	TRBV5-8	ASSHTLAQPQH
.	TRBJ2-2	TRBV25-1	ASSPFGGATGELF
.	TRBJ2-3	TRBV18	ASSPGGDTQY
.	TRBJ2-1	TRBV6-1	ASSTVGVDEQF
.	TRBJ1-2	TRBV6-1	ASSARDRLYGYT
.	TRBJ2-7	TRBV5-1	ASSLEGTSGGPGEQY
.	TRBJ2-1	TRBV7-9	ASSPPVSGSYNEQF
.	TRBJ1-1	TRBV9	ASSVGGPTEAF
.	TRBJ1-5	TRBV7-8	ASSLERDQPQH
.	TRBJ2-1	TRBV4-1	ASSLPGLAEYNEQF
.	TRBJ2-7	TRBV5-6	ASSLGFRGRYEQY
.	TRBJ2-1	TRBV25-1	ASSKTSGYNEQF
once	TRBJ1-6	TRBV11-1	ASSLAPRGESPLH
.	TRBJ2-7	TRBV21-1	ASSKGVAEVSYEQY
.	TRBJ2-7	TRBV28	ASRADYEQY
.	TRBJ1-6	TRBV6-6	ASSFPTGQDNSPLH
few	TRBJ1-1	TRBV19	ASSIEGVNTEAF
.	TRBJ1-2	TRBV6-1	ASSGPNRDREGGNYGYT
.	TRBJ2-7	TRBV14	ASSQVAGGILHYEQY
.	TRBJ1-2	TRBV20-1	SARGQSGYT
.	TRBJ2-3	TRBV25-1	ARQPGLAGGVTDTQY
.	TRBJ2-4	TRBV6-1	ASSLSGRVQY
once	TRBJ2-7	TRBV5-6	ASSNRVAYYEQY
.	TRBJ1-2	TRBV6-5	ASSSQGGANYGYT
few	TRBJ2-1	TRBV9	ASSVGTSGVEQF
.	TRBJ2-7	TRBV5-1	ASSLRTATVYEQY
.	TRBJ2-7	TRBV5-1	ASRSAGDDEQY
.	TRBJ2-5	TRBV11-3	ASSLGAAGETQY
.	TRBJ2-3	TRBV30	AWVLPGTSGTDTQY
.	TRBJ2-1	TRBV9	ASSTDRGWNEQF
.	TRBJ2-1	TRBV2	ASSLGPPSYEQF
.	TRBJ1-2	TRBV25-1	ASSDRSTGRYGYT